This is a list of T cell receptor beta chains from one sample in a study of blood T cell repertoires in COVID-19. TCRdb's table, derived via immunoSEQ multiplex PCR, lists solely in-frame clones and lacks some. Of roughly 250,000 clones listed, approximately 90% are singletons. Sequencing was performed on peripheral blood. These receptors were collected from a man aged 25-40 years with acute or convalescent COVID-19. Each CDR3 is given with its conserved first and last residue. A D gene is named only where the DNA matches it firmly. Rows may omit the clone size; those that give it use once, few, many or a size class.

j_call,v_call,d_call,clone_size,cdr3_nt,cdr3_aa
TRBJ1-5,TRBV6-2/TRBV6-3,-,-,TGTGCCAGCAGTTACTTGGGGGGAGTTAGTCAGCCCCAGCATTTT,CASSYLGGVSQPQHF
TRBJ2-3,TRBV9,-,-,TGTGCCAGCAGCGTAGTCTCAGGGACAGATACGCAGTATTTT,CASSVVSGTDTQYF
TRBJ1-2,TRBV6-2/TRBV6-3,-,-,TGTGCCAGCAGTGACAGGAGGCATGGCTACACCTTC,CASSDRRHGYTF
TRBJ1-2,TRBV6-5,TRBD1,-,TGTGCCAGCAGCACGGACAGGGGGCGACAGTATGGCTACACCTTC,CASSTDRGRQYGYTF
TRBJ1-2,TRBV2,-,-,TGTGCCAGCAGTGGGGCGGGGCCTACGGAGGGCTACACCTTC,CASSGAGPTEGYTF
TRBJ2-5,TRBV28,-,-,TGTGCCAGCCGTGGCGAGACCCAGTACTTC,CASRGETQYF
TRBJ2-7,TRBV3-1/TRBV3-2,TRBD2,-,TGTGCCAGCAGCCGCGGCAGGGAGGGAAACGAGCAGTACTTC,CASSRGREGNEQYF
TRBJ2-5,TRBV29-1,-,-,TGCAGCGTTGATCCAGAAGAGACCCAGTACTTC,CSVDPEETQYF
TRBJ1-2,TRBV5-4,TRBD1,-,TGTGCCAGCAGCCAGGGACAGGTATATGGCTACACCTTC,CASSQGQVYGYTF
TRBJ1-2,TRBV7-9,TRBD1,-,TGTGCCAGCAGCCCGATGGGACAGGGGGCTAACTATGGCTACACCTTC,CASSPMGQGANYGYTF
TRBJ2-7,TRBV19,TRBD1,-,TGTGCCAGTAGTATTAACAGGGGCCCTGAGAACGAGCAGTACTTC,CASSINRGPENEQYF
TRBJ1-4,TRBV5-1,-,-,TGCGCCAGCAGCTCCCTTCCCAGGAAGGATGAAAAACTGTTTTTT,CASSSLPRKDEKLFF
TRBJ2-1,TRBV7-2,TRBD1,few,TGTGCCAGCAGCACCGGGACAGGGGCATACAATGAGCAGTTCTTC,CASSTGTGAYNEQFF
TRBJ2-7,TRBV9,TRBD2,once,TGTGCCAGCAGCCAAGCCGGGACTAGCGGTTACGAGCAGTACTTC,CASSQAGTSGYEQYF
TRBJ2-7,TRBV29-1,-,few,TGCAGCGTTGGAGCAGGAACTAGCTACGAGCAGTACTTC,CSVGAGTSYEQYF